These 5 T cell receptor beta chains were sequenced from one sample in a study of cytomegalovirus exposure and HLA in healthy donors (dated by TCRdb to the late 2010s). Receptor amplification or capture employed the immunoSEQ multiplex PCR assay. For the multiplex PCR, a mixture combining 60 forward primers for TCR Vbeta segments and 13 reverse primers for TCR Jbeta segments was used. The table was pulled from immuneACCESS by TCRdb, which kept in-frame rearrangements only. Such tables lose some clones; where checked, under half of the loss comes from unresolved V genes, and the rest has no known cause. In all, the sample holds tens of thousands of clones, and more than 55% of those were seen once. The ten largest clones capture about 5.4% of the sample. The sample was PBMCs. These receptors came from a woman under 40 in good health and CMV-seropositive.

The rearrangement links TRBV19 to TRBJ1-2; 9 positions agree with TRBD1. Germline CDR1 LNHDA, CDR2 SQIVND (reference sequence). The CDR3 runs 13 residues. V trimming: 3 bases; J trimming: 8 bases; junction bases outside the gene matches: 4. CDR3 protein: CASSIGQGYGYTF. The CDR3 coding sequence is TGTGCCAGTAGTATTGGACAGGGGTACGGCTACACCTTC.

The chain employs TRBV27 and TRBJ1-3; tentative D call: TRBD1 (6 bases). CDR3 length equals 15 residues. V lost 6 bases and J lost 2, with 14 bases in between. The germline gives CDR1 MNHEY, CDR2 SMNVEV (reference sequence). CDR3 DNA sequence: TGTGCCAGCAGCGCAAACGGGGGGCCTGGAAACACCATATATTTT. It yields the protein CASSANGGPGNTIYF.

The CDR3 sequence: CASSLNSEQYF. CDR3 coding DNA: TGTGCCAGCAGCTTGAACTCCGAGCAGTACTTC. This chain uses TRBV5-6 with TRBJ2-5, with unresolved D. Near its end, the DNA agrees better with TRBJ2-7, so the J call may be wrong. In germline, CDR1 is SGHDT, CDR2 YYEEEE. The CDR3 has 11 residues.

V gene TRBV14 combines with J gene TRBJ2-1; weak D call: TRBD2 (7 bases). V was cut by 2 bases and J by 7 bases, with 15 bases left in between. Germline-derived CDR1 and CDR2 are SGHDN and FVKESK. The length of the CDR3 is 15 residues. CDR3: CASSQWGGAKNEQFF. The CDR3 nucleotides read TGTGCCAGCAGCCAATGGGGGGGGGCCAAAAATGAGCAGTTCTTC.

V gene TRBV9 combines with J gene TRBJ1-3; the match to TRBD1 covers 7 bases. After removal of 0 bases from V and 0 bases from J, the junction contained 3 bases not matched to a gene. The germline CDR1 and CDR2 sequences are SGDLS and YYNGEE. The CDR3 spans 16 residues. CDR3 region: CASSVEGGGSGNTIYF. CDR3 in DNA: TGTGCCAGCAGCGTAGAAGGGGGCGGCTCTGGAAACACCATATATTTT.